This T cell receptor (beta chain) comes out of a study of T cells expressing NK-cell markers. Findings of the study overall: The contribution of dominant NKG2C+ clonotypes to CD8+ T cells in five to seven donors was roughly 1.0-8%. The leading position in the CD3+CD56-NKG2C+ fraction of a handful of donors also went to these clonotypes. Whether expanded NKG2C+ T cell clones were HCMV specific stayed uncertain.

To note about this clonotype: What it recognizes is unknown.

TCRdb reprocessed the 5' RACE reads and reports one entry per CDR3 protein, with no DNA. Its table records 1,300 or so distinct CDR3 sequences. The CDR3 loop spans 15 amino acids. The germline V gene has CDR1 SGHNT and CDR2 YENEEA. Sequenced input: blood T cells: a sorted CD56 or NKG2C T cell subset, CD4+ or CD8+ T cells, or bulk PBMC T cells (not recorded which). This TCR derives from a woman between 18 and 29 years old in good health. The chain uses TRBV11-3 and TRBJ2-1; absent DNA, TCRdb's TRBD2 call cannot be checked. This chain's CDR3 is CASSPVAGAYNEQFF.